This T cell receptor beta chain emerged from a study of radiotherapy plus CTLA-4 blockade in lung cancer (dated by TCRdb to about 2018). About the investigation overall: Among enrolled patients, approximately 18% had an objective response and approximately 30% reached disease control. Overall results and qualifications from the work: After treatment with radiotherapy and ipilimumab, TCR clones that originated in tumors expanded in peripheral blood. Early dynamic changes in blood T cell clones, together with increased serum interferon-beta after radiation, were reported as the strongest predictors of response.

Concerning this clone itself: Its antigen is still unknown. No much larger clone is present one base from it, and per-base qualities are unavailable.

The method behind the library was the immunoSEQ multiplex PCR assay. The source is immuneACCESS, and TCRdb retained only in-frame sequences with V and J called. Part of the clones is not carried over; for the studies checked, unresolved V genes explain less than half of this, and the remainder is unexplained. For this sample there are just under 60,000 clones; approximately 70% appear just once. The top ten clonotypes cover about 8% of the sample. Focal radiation therapy combined with CTLA-4 blockade (ipilimumab) was tested in patients with chemo-refractory metastatic non-small-cell lung cancer. The clonotype comes from a human donor with non-small cell lung cancer whose response to radiotherapy plus ipilimumab could not be evaluated. This specimen was peripheral blood, taken from a patient treated with radiotherapy plus ipilimumab.

CDR3 sequence: CASSPPGRTTPYEQYF. The nucleotide sequence reads as follows: TGTGCCAGCTCACCACCGGGTAGAACGACACCCTACGAGCAGTACTTC. This sequence uses TRBV18 and TRBJ2-7, with the identity of the D gene unclear. CDR1 and CDR2 (KGHSH, LQKENI) derive from the germline V gene. From the cysteine up to the phenylalanine, the CDR3 has a length of 16 residues. Only the CDR3 region is kept as DNA, spanning 48 bases read in frame from base 1. Trimming takes 0 bases from V and 2 bases from J, and the germline ends sit 14 bases apart. Joined to the reference TRBV18 and TRBJ2-7 proteins, this CDR3 gives the full variable domain: NAGVMQNPRHLVRRRGQEARLRCSPMKGHSHVYWYRQLPEEGLKFMVYLQKENIIDESGMPKERFSAEFPKEGPSILRIQQVVRGDSAAYFCASSPPGRTTPYEQYFGPGTRLTVT.